Following are 10 T cell receptor beta chains from one sample sequenced in a study of post-analysis software for immune sequencing data. Study conclusions and caveats: Comparison of patients with controls showed five or six TRBV segments more frequent in patients, TRBV5-6, TRBV5-1 and TRBV20-1 among them.

Which antigens these TCRs recognize remains unknown. cDNA libraries for TCR beta contained unique molecular identifiers. TCRdb recomputed calls from the PCR reads with MiXCR, one row per CDR3 protein. The sample has fewer than 850,000 distinct CDR3 sequences; 30% are singletons. Material for sequencing was blood. Every receptor here comes from a girl aged 5 to 17 with multiple sclerosis.

This rearrangement joins TRBV15 to TRBJ1-2; D gene ambiguous. The CDR3 has 16 residues. Between the trimmed V and J ends, which lost 0 bases and 1 base, there was a span of 12 bases. Germline V gene sequence: CDR1 LNHNV, CDR2 YYDKDF (reference sequence). DNA for the CDR3: TGTGCCACCAGCAGAGATCTAGACGAGATTAACTATGGCTACACCTTC. It is translated as CATSRDLDEINYGYTF.

This clonotype was seen just once. The chain recombines TRBV7-9 with TRBJ2-2; tentative D call: TRBD1 (5 bases). V lost 5 bases, J lost 3 bases, and 16 bases lay in between. CDR3 length: 16 amino acids. In germline, CDR1 is SEHNR, CDR2 FQNEAQ (reference sequence). This CDR3 reads CASSAQDTGYTGELFF. The CDR3 coding sequence is TGTGCCAGCAGCGCCCAGGACACGGGTTACACCGGGGAGCTGTTTTTT.

The chain employs TRBV11-3 and TRBJ2-1; D is possibly TRBD1 or TRBD2 (5 bases each). The CDR3 has 14 amino acids. From germline, CDR1 is SGHNT and CDR2 YENEEA. Trimming removed 4 bases from V and 5 bases from J, with 12 bases in between. The CDR3 sequence: CASSSRDGHNEQFF. In DNA form, the CDR3 reads TGTGCCAGCAGCTCCCGGGACGGCCACAATGAGCAGTTCTTC.

The chain joins TRBV12-3 or TRBV12-4 to TRBJ2-3, with no clear D. The CDR3 is made up of 14 amino acids. Trimming cost V 2 bases and J 4 bases, with 10 bases left between them. The CDR3: CASSLNLGADTQYF. CDR3 DNA: TGTGCCAGCAGTTTAAATTTGGGCGCAGATACGCAGTATTTT.

This rearrangement joins TRBV24-1 to TRBJ1-2; D gene uncertain. Trimming shortened V by 6 bases and J by 1 base, and 11 bases separated the two germline ends. CDR1 and CDR2 (germline): KGHDR, SFDVKD. This CDR3 has 14 residues. The CDR3 nucleotides read TGTGCCACCAGTACCGCAGAGGGTAACTATGGCTACACCTTC. It specifies CATSTAEGNYGYTF.

This clonotype has only a few counts. The chain recombines TRBV7-2 with TRBJ1-2; TRBD1 matches 11 bases. The V and J ends lost 5 bases and 8 bases, in that order; junction bases with no gene match: 16. The germline V gene encodes CDR1 SGHTA and CDR2 FQGNSA. This CDR3 contains 17 residues. CDR3 DNA sequence: TGTGCCAGCAGCCTCGAATATAGGACAGGGGGCCGCTTAGGCTACACCTTC. Translated: CASSLEYRTGGRLGYTF.

The CDR3 reads CAIGGTSPQETQYF. DNA of the CDR3: TGTGCCATCGGTGGGACTAGCCCCCAAGAGACCCAGTACTTC. The J gene is TRBJ2-7, the V gene TRBV10-3; 9 bases fit TRBD2. Gene TRBJ2-5 matches the end of the DNA better, so the J call may be wrong. The CDR3 runs to 14 residues. Germline CDR1 and CDR2: ENHRY and SYGVKD.

To note about this clonotype: A read error is likely, as this CDR3 ends without the conserved phenylalanine or tryptophan. This chain connects TRBV20-1 to TRBJ2-4; D is tentatively TRBD1 or TRBD2 (6 bases each). The CDR3 is 13 amino acids. Germline V gene data show CDR1 as DFQATT and CDR2 as SNEGSKA (reference sequence). CDR3 region: CSQGGRGKNIQYC. DNA of the CDR3: TGCAGCCAAGGGGGGCGGGGCAAAAACATTCAGTACTGC.

This clonotype was detected only a few times. The CDR3 loop reads CASSQARDRNEQYF. The CDR3 coding sequence is TGTGCCAGCAGCCAAGCCCGGGATAGGAACGAGCAGTACTTC. The chain joins TRBV7-2 to TRBJ2-1; D perhaps matches TRBD2 (5 bases). Judging by the DNA end, TRBJ2-7 fits better; the J call may be wrong. Germline V gene lookup returns CDR1 SGHTA and CDR2 FQGNSA. The CDR3 contains 14 residues.

This clonotype has a handful of counts. The genes are TRBV7-7 and TRBJ2-1; 8 bases are shared with TRBD2. The CDR3 covers 14 residues. The V gene's germline CDR1 is SSHAT and CDR2 FNYEAQ (reference sequence). Trimming cost V 5 bases and J 8 bases; bases outside gene matches: 8. The CDR3 sequence is CASSPSGRVDEQFF. DNA for the CDR3: TGTGCCAGCAGCCCGAGCGGGAGAGTAGATGAGCAGTTCTTC.